A selection of T cell receptor beta chains follows, all from one sample in a study of long-term antiretroviral therapy in people with HIV. The table came from immunoSEQ multiplex PCR; TCRdb's copy has only in-frame clones and leaves some out. This sample has 8,000 to 10,000 clones, with more than 80% found just once. The sequencing used unsorted PBMCs, collected 0.7 years after starting antiretroviral therapy. The source is a man aged 35-49 years with HIV. Both conserved end residues are part of each CDR3. Each record gives: clone size, J gene, D gene, V gene, CDR3 DNA, CDR3 protein. A D gene is named only where the DNA matches it firmly. The listing skips clone size in some rows; elsewhere it reads once, few, many or a size class.

size: NA
J: TRBJ1-4
D: NA
V: TRBV5-1
DNA: TGCGCCAGCAGCTGGTCGGGGTTTGAAAAACTGTTTTTT
CDR3: CASSWSGFEKLFF

size: NA
J: TRBJ2-7
D: TRBD1
V: TRBV7-9
DNA: TGTGCCAGCAGCCCGGGACAGTACTACGAGCAGTACTTC
CDR3: CASSPGQYYEQYF

size: NA
J: TRBJ1-5
D: NA
V: TRBV7-2
DNA: TGTGCCAGCAGCTTAGGAGGCGGCAATCAGCCCCAGCATTTT
CDR3: CASSLGGGNQPQHF

size: NA
J: TRBJ2-1
D: TRBD2
V: TRBV4-3
DNA: TGCGCCAGCAGCCAAGATCGGGGCCTAGCGGGAGGCTCCTACAATGAGCAGTTCTTC
CDR3: CASSQDRGLAGGSYNEQFF

size: NA
J: TRBJ1-1
D: NA
V: TRBV30
DNA: TGTGCCTGGAGTGTAGAGGGTAACACTGAAGCTTTCTTT
CDR3: CAWSVEGNTEAFF

size: few
J: TRBJ2-4
D: TRBD2
V: TRBV11-2
DNA: TGTGCCAGCAGCTTAGGGGGAGGGGCGGGAGCCAAAAACATTCAGTACTTC
CDR3: CASSLGGGAGAKNIQYF

size: NA
J: TRBJ1-1
D: TRBD1
V: TRBV19
DNA: TGTGCCAGTAGTATGATGGACAGGGAAGCTGAAGCTTTCTTT
CDR3: CASSMMDREAEAFF

size: NA
J: TRBJ2-2
D: TRBD1
V: TRBV27
DNA: TGTGCCAGCAGTTTGTTGGGACAGAGCCGCTTCGGGGAGCTGTTTTTT
CDR3: CASSLLGQSRFGELFF

size: NA
J: TRBJ2-1
D: NA
V: TRBV28
DNA: TGTGCCAGCAGTTTATGGGGACGGGGAAGCGGGTACAATGAGCAGTTCTTC
CDR3: CASSLWGRGSGYNEQFF

size: few
J: TRBJ1-2
D: NA
V: TRBV28
DNA: TGTGCCAGCAGTTTACCCAGGGCGTATGGCTACACCTTC
CDR3: CASSLPRAYGYTF

size: NA
J: TRBJ1-2
D: NA
V: TRBV21-1
DNA: TGTGCCAGCAGCAAAGGAAAGACAGGGCCCCGACAATATGGCTACACCTTC
CDR3: CASSKGKTGPRQYGYTF

size: NA
J: TRBJ2-1
D: NA
V: TRBV7-9
DNA: TGTGCCAGCAGCCCACTCAAGGGGGAAACCTACAATGAGCAGTTCTTC
CDR3: CASSPLKGETYNEQFF

size: NA
J: TRBJ2-7
D: TRBD1
V: TRBV27
DNA: TGTGCCAGCAGCCCCTCGACAGGGGAGATTCGGTACGAGCAGTACTTC
CDR3: CASSPSTGEIRYEQYF

size: NA
J: TRBJ2-5
D: NA
V: TRBV30
DNA: TGTGCCTGGAGTGTACTAGGTGTGGAGAGGGAGACCCAGTACTTC
CDR3: CAWSVLGVERETQYF

size: NA
J: TRBJ2-3
D: NA
V: TRBV6-6
DNA: TGTGCCAGCAGTTACTACCTGGATACGCAGTATTTT
CDR3: CASSYYLDTQYF

size: NA
J: TRBJ2-1
D: NA
V: TRBV6-5
DNA: TGTGCCAGCGGCCCCGGGCCGACCTACAATGAGCAGTTCTTC
CDR3: CASGPGPTYNEQFF

size: NA
J: TRBJ2-1
D: NA
V: TRBV27
DNA: TGTGCCGTTGCAGATGGGGCAGACCCCTACAATGAGCAGTTCTTC
CDR3: CAVADGADPYNEQFF

size: NA
J: TRBJ1-3
D: TRBD1
V: TRBV7-9
DNA: TGTGCCAGCAGTCGGGACAGCTCTGGAAACACCATATATTTT
CDR3: CASSRDSSGNTIYF

size: NA
J: TRBJ1-1
D: TRBD1
V: TRBV5-1
DNA: TGCGCCAGCAGCACCGGGACAGCCAACACTGAAGCTTTCTTT
CDR3: CASSTGTANTEAFF

size: NA
J: TRBJ2-7
D: TRBD2
V: TRBV5-4
DNA: TGTGCCAGCAGCTTGGATGGACTAGCGGGAGTCGAGCAGTACTTC
CDR3: CASSLDGLAGVEQYF

size: few
J: TRBJ2-7
D: NA
V: TRBV11-2
DNA: TGTGCCAGCAGCTTAGAACCCGGGGATACTACCTACGAGCAGTACTTC
CDR3: CASSLEPGDTTYEQYF

size: NA
J: TRBJ1-3
D: NA
V: TRBV6-5
DNA: TGTGCCAGCACGGCGGCTGCTGGAAACACCATATATTTT
CDR3: CASTAAAGNTIYF

size: NA
J: TRBJ2-7
D: NA
V: TRBV5-6
DNA: TGTGCCAGCAGCTTGGGTCCAGGGGCCTACGAGCAGTACTTC
CDR3: CASSLGPGAYEQYF

size: NA
J: TRBJ2-1
D: NA
V: TRBV5-1
DNA: TGCGCCAGCAGCTTGGTTGCCGGGACATCCTACAATGAGCAGTTCTTC
CDR3: CASSLVAGTSYNEQFF

size: NA
J: TRBJ2-7
D: TRBD1
V: TRBV10-3
DNA: TGTGCCATCAGTGAGTCGGGTTTCCGGGACAGTGGAGGCGAGCAGTACTTC
CDR3: CAISESGFRDSGGEQYF

size: few
J: TRBJ1-4
D: TRBD1
V: TRBV30
DNA: TGTGCCTGGAGTGTCGGGACAGGGTACGAAAAACTGTTTTTT
CDR3: CAWSVGTGYEKLFF

size: NA
J: TRBJ1-4
D: NA
V: TRBV4-1
DNA: TGCGCCAGCAGCCAAGATCCGCCCCCGGAAAAACTGTTTTTT
CDR3: CASSQDPPPEKLFF

size: NA
J: TRBJ2-5
D: TRBD2
V: TRBV27
DNA: TGTGCCAGCAGTTTGAGGGCGGGACTAGCGGGAGAAGAGACCCAGTACTTC
CDR3: CASSLRAGLAGEETQYF

size: NA
J: TRBJ1-1
D: TRBD1
V: TRBV13
DNA: TGTGCCAGCAGCTTCAAGGGGGCCGACACTGAAGCTTTCTTT
CDR3: CASSFKGADTEAFF

size: NA
J: TRBJ2-7
D: NA
V: TRBV7-9
DNA: TGTGCCAGCAGCTTAGGAACAGGGCATTACTACGAGCAGTACTTC
CDR3: CASSLGTGHYYEQYF

size: NA
J: TRBJ1-5
D: NA
V: TRBV7-8
DNA: TGTGCCAGCAGCTTATTTAGGGACTTGGGCAATCAGCCCCAGCATTTT
CDR3: CASSLFRDLGNQPQHF

size: NA
J: TRBJ2-3
D: TRBD2
V: TRBV4-2
DNA: TGTGCCAGCAGCCAAGATCTAGCGGGAGGCACAGATACGCAGTATTTT
CDR3: CASSQDLAGGTDTQYF

size: NA
J: TRBJ2-1
D: NA
V: TRBV7-8
DNA: TGTGCCAGCAGCCAGAACCATAAAGTCTACAATGAGCAGTTCTTC
CDR3: CASSQNHKVYNEQFF

size: NA
J: TRBJ2-3
D: NA
V: TRBV9
DNA: TGTGCCAGCAGCGTAGTCTCTAGCCATAGCACAGATACGCAGTATTTT
CDR3: CASSVVSSHSTDTQYF

size: once
J: TRBJ2-1
D: NA
V: TRBV7-2
DNA: TGTGCCAGCAGCTTAAGCTATCTCAATGAGCAGTTCTTC
CDR3: CASSLSYLNEQFF

size: few
J: TRBJ2-7
D: NA
V: TRBV19
DNA: TGTGCCAGTAGTGGCTCCTACGAGCAGTACTTC
CDR3: CASSGSYEQYF

size: NA
J: TRBJ2-1
D: TRBD1
V: TRBV10-3
DNA: TGTGCCATCAGGACAGGGGAAAACTACAATGAGCAGTTCTTC
CDR3: CAIRTGENYNEQFF

size: NA
J: TRBJ1-5
D: NA
V: TRBV7-2
DNA: TGTGCCAGCAGCTTTCAGGGGACTCAGCCCCAGCATTTT
CDR3: CASSFQGTQPQHF

size: NA
J: TRBJ1-5
D: NA
V: TRBV30
DNA: TGTGCCTGGAGTGTACAAGGGCCGGGCAATCAGCCCCAGCATTTT
CDR3: CAWSVQGPGNQPQHF

size: NA
J: TRBJ2-1
D: NA
V: TRBV5-1
DNA: TGCGCCAGCAGCTTGGTGACGGTCGGTGAGCAGTTCTTC
CDR3: CASSLVTVGEQFF

size: once
J: TRBJ2-7
D: NA
V: TRBV5-5
DNA: TGTGCCAGCAGCCACCCGGGTGGCGAGCAGTACTTC
CDR3: CASSHPGGEQYF

size: once
J: TRBJ2-3
D: NA
V: TRBV30
DNA: TGTGCCTGGAGTGGGCCTTGGGAGACGCAGTATTTT
CDR3: CAWSGPWETQYF